The 6 T cell receptor beta chains reported below all come from one sample, sequenced in a study of technical replicates of blood from several donors. The method was immunoSEQ multiplex PCR; TCRdb's version includes in-frame clones alone and lacks a portion of them. Of some 80,000 clones in the sample, about 94% were seen once. Sequenced sample: T cells isolated from PBMCs. Receptor source: a human donor in good health.

This clone was seen just once. The chain carries TRBV2 and TRBJ2-3; no firm D call. V dropped 5 bases and J dropped 6 bases, with 18 bases sitting between them. Germline V gene sequence: CDR1 SNHLY, CDR2 FYNNEI. The CDR3 is 15 amino acids. For the CDR3, the DNA is TGTGCCAGCAGTTTAGTTCCTAGTTCGATGGATACGCAGTATTTT. Translated: CASSLVPSSMDTQYF.

The chain links TRBV4-1 to TRBJ2-1; 13 positions match TRBD2. This CDR3 contains 18 residues. V shed 5 bases, J shed 0 bases, and the junction held 7 bases outside the gene matches. The germline V gene encodes CDR1 MGHRA and CDR2 YSYEKL. The CDR3 sequence: CASSKTGTSGNSYNEQFF. CDR3 nucleotide sequence: TGCGCCAGCAGCAAGACCGGGACTAGCGGGAACTCCTACAATGAGCAGTTCTTC.

The chain recombines TRBV6-1 with TRBJ1-5, with 10 bases identical to TRBD1. This CDR3 comprises 14 residues. The V segment lost 6 bases and the J segment 1 base; nucleotides outside the gene matches: 0. CDR1 MNHNS and CDR2 SASEGT come from the germline V gene. CDR3 loop: CASRDRGSNQPQHF. The CDR3, as DNA: TGTGCCAGCAGGGACAGGGGGAGCAATCAGCCCCAGCATTTT.

This chain joins TRBV30 and TRBJ2-5; 13 nucleotides match TRBD2. In germline, CDR1 is GTSNPN, CDR2 SVGIG (reference sequence). J gave up 4 bases and V 2 bases, and 10 bases lay outside the gene matches. The CDR3 extends over 17 amino acids. The CDR3 here is CAWSYSRTSGRGETQYF. The CDR3 nucleotides are TGTGCCTGGAGTTATTCCCGGACTAGCGGGAGAGGAGAGACCCAGTACTTC.

The rearrangement uses TRBV28 and TRBJ2-7; 9 bases are shared with TRBD1. The V gene end was trimmed by 10 bases and the J gene end by 6 bases; junction bases not matched to a gene: 10. In germline, CDR1 is MDHEN, CDR2 SYDVKM. The CDR3 sequence is 13 residues long. The CDR3 region is CATRRDRDGEQYF. The CDR3 DNA follows: TGTGCCACCCGCCGGGACAGGGACGGCGAGCAGTACTTC.

The chain employs TRBV7-6 and TRBJ1-1; possibly TRBD1 for D (5 bases). This CDR3 comprises 14 residues. Germline CDR1 reads SGHVS; CDR2 reads FNYEAQ. Trimming took 1 base from V and 1 from J, leaving 7 bases between them. DNA for the CDR3: TGTGCCAGCAGCTTAGGGGGCTCGAACACTGAAGCTTTCTTT. Translation: CASSLGGSNTEAFF.